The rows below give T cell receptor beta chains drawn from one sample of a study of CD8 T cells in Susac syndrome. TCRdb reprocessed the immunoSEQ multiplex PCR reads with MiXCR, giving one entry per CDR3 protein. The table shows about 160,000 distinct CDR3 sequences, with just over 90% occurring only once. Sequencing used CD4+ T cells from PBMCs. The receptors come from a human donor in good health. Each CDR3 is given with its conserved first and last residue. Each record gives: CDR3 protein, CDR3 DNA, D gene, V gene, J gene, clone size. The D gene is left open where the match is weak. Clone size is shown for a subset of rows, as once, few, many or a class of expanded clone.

CASSSWDRSYEQYF	TGTGCCAGCAGCTCCTGGGACAGATCCTACGAGCAGTACTTC	TRBD1	TRBV7-9	TRBJ2-7	NA
CSVGGQNYGYTF	TGCAGCGTTGGAGGACAAAACTATGGCTACACCTTC	NA	TRBV29-1	TRBJ1-2	NA
CASRPSFYNEQFF	TGTGCCAGCAGGCCTTCCTTTTACAATGAGCAGTTCTTC	NA	TRBV28	TRBJ2-1	NA
CASSKVRRDRVYEQYF	TGTGCCAGCAGCAAAGTGCGAAGGGACAGGGTCTACGAGCAGTACTTC	NA	TRBV21-1	TRBJ2-7	NA
CASSLGVIQYF	TGTGCCAGCAGCTTAGGCGTGATTCAGTACTTC	NA	TRBV7-9	TRBJ2-7	NA
CATKGQGEEKLFF	TGTGCCACCAAGGGACAGGGGGAGGAAAAACTGTTTTTT	TRBD1	TRBV10-3	TRBJ1-4	NA
CASSDEGDQPQHF	TGTGCCAGCAGTGACGAGGGAGATCAGCCCCAGCATTTT	NA	TRBV6-4	TRBJ1-5	few
CASSPRAGTTDEAFF	TGTGCCAGCAGCCCCCGAGCCGGGACAACCGATGAAGCTTTCTTT	NA	TRBV7-3	TRBJ1-1	NA
CANLGKNIQYF	TGTGCAAATTTGGGCAAAAACATTCAGTACTTC	NA	TRBV7-6	TRBJ2-4	NA
CSASQAGGALTDTQYF	TGCAGTGCAAGCCAGGCAGGGGGCGCGTTAACAGATACGCAGTATTTT	TRBD1	TRBV20-1	TRBJ2-3	NA
CSVVIGGTGDKPQHF	TGCAGCGTTGTTATCGGGGGGACAGGGGATAAGCCCCAGCATTTT	TRBD1	TRBV29-1	TRBJ1-5	NA
CASSSGLAGYNEQFF	TGTGCTAGCAGCTCGGGACTAGCGGGATACAATGAGCAGTTCTTC	TRBD2	TRBV7-7	TRBJ2-1	NA
CSARDPSEQYF	TGCAGTGCTAGAGATCCTTCCGAGCAGTACTTC	NA	TRBV20-1	TRBJ2-7	once
CASSGGRTYEQYF	TGCGCCAGCAGCGGGGGGCGCACCTACGAGCAGTACTTC	NA	TRBV5-1	TRBJ2-7	NA
CASSPQQHTEAFF	TGTGCCAGCAGCCCGCAACAGCACACTGAAGCTTTCTTT	NA	TRBV16	TRBJ1-1	NA
CSARKGIGSPLHF	TGCAGTGCTAGAAAGGGGATTGGGTCACCCCTCCACTTT	NA	TRBV20-1	TRBJ1-6	NA
CATQSTSGNTIYF	TGTGCCACCCAGAGTACCTCTGGAAACACCATATATTTT	NA	TRBV7-9	TRBJ1-3	NA
CASSLSGLNEQLF	TGTGCCAGCAGTCTCAGCGGGCTCAATGAGCAGCTCTTC	NA	TRBV12-3/TRBV12-4	TRBJ2-1	NA
CASSSPSGRSHEQYF	TGCGCCAGCAGCTCTCCTAGCGGGAGATCCCACGAGCAGTACTTC	TRBD2	TRBV4-1	TRBJ2-7	NA
CASSTIQGNYGYTF	TGTGCCAGCAGTACCATACAGGGCAACTATGGCTACACCTTC	NA	TRBV6-2/TRBV6-3	TRBJ1-2	few
CASSHRGARTEAFF	TGTGCCAGTAGTCATCGAGGGGCGCGTACTGAAGCTTTCTTT	NA	TRBV19	TRBJ1-1	NA
CASSPQGQGGTEAFF	TGTGCCAGCTCACCTCAAGGACAGGGCGGCACTGAAGCTTTCTTT	TRBD1	TRBV18	TRBJ1-1	NA
CSGMKWGQETQYF	TGCAGCGGGATGAAATGGGGGCAGGAGACCCAGTACTTC	NA	TRBV29-1	TRBJ2-5	NA
CASSLRTFYEQYF	TGTGCCAGCAGTCTTCGGACCTTCTACGAGCAGTACTTC	NA	TRBV27	TRBJ2-7	NA
CASSFSTGQGDNSPLHF	TGTGCCAGCAGTTTTTCCACCGGACAGGGAGATAATTCACCCCTCCACTTT	TRBD1	TRBV27	TRBJ1-6	NA
CASSPMRASGNQETQYF	TGTGCCAGCAGCCCTATGCGGGCTAGCGGGAATCAAGAGACCCAGTACTTC	TRBD2	TRBV5-4	TRBJ2-5	NA
CASSLMAVSAQQETQYF	TGCGCCAGCAGCTTGATGGCGGTCTCCGCACAGCAAGAGACCCAGTACTTC	NA	TRBV5-1	TRBJ2-5	NA
CASTDPTNTGELFF	TGTGCCAGCACGGACCCTACGAACACCGGGGAGCTGTTTTTT	NA	TRBV9	TRBJ2-2	NA
CASSYSRTANYGYTF	TGTGCCAGCAGTTACTCCCGGACAGCTAACTATGGCTACACCTTC	NA	TRBV6-2/TRBV6-3	TRBJ1-2	NA
CASSFLPGEQYF	TGTGCCAGCAGTTTCCTTCCCGGCGAGCAGTACTTC	NA	TRBV27	TRBJ2-7	NA
CASTKGSPNQPQHF	TGTGCCAGCACCAAAGGGAGTCCCAATCAGCCCCAGCATTTT	NA	TRBV2	TRBJ1-5	NA
CASSLVTKSYEQYF	TGCGCCAGCAGCTTGGTGACAAAAAGCTACGAGCAGTACTTC	NA	TRBV5-1	TRBJ2-7	NA
CASSSLAGSRGTQYF	TGTGCCAGCAGTTCACTAGCGGGGTCCCGGGGGACCCAGTACTTC	TRBD2	TRBV28	TRBJ2-5	NA
CSASRDSEETQYF	TGCAGTGCTAGCCGGGACTCCGAAGAGACCCAGTACTTC	NA	TRBV20-1	TRBJ2-5	NA
CASSQELGAIYF	TGTGCCAGCAGCCAAGAGTTGGGCGCCATATATTTT	NA	TRBV3-1	TRBJ1-3	NA
CSVHRLNTEAFF	TGCAGCGTTCACAGGTTGAACACTGAAGCTTTCTTT	NA	TRBV29-1	TRBJ1-1	NA
CSAREAGRRQYF	TGCAGTGCTAGAGAGGCAGGGCGGAGGCAGTATTTT	NA	TRBV20-1	TRBJ2-3	NA
CASSQPSGLPSSYNEQFF	TGTGCCAGCAGCCAACCCTCGGGACTCCCGAGCTCCTACAATGAGCAGTTCTTC	NA	TRBV3-1	TRBJ2-1	NA
CSARGKDFTANTGELFF	TGCAGTGCTAGGGGAAAGGACTTTACCGCGAACACCGGGGAGCTGTTTTTT	NA	TRBV20-1	TRBJ2-2	NA
CSAPNGRTEAFF	TGCAGTGCCCCGAACGGGCGCACTGAAGCTTTCTTT	NA	TRBV20-1	TRBJ1-1	NA
CASRGTSGGNEQFF	TGTGCCAGCAGGGGGACTAGCGGGGGCAATGAGCAGTTCTTC	TRBD2	TRBV6-2/TRBV6-3	TRBJ2-1	NA
CASSDGGLTSGGSRNSYEQYF	TGTGCCAGCAGTGATGGAGGGCTGACTAGCGGGGGGTCCCGAAACTCCTACGAGCAGTACTTC	TRBD2	TRBV2	TRBJ2-7	NA
CASSTNYGYTF	TGTGCCAGTTCAACTAACTATGGCTACACCTTC	NA	TRBV28	TRBJ1-2	NA
CASSFGTTRNYGYTF	TGTGCCAGCAGCTTCGGGACAACACGGAACTATGGCTACACCTTC	NA	TRBV7-2	TRBJ1-2	NA
CASSVGVTQYF	TGTGCCAGCAGTGTTGGGGTTACGCAGTATTTT	NA	TRBV5-6	TRBJ2-3	NA
CSASDGFNEKLFF	TGCAGTGCTTCGGACGGTTTTAATGAAAAACTGTTTTTT	NA	TRBV20-1	TRBJ1-4	NA
CASSGREDINYGYTF	TGTGCCAGCAGCGGAAGGGAGGATATTAACTATGGCTACACCTTC	NA	TRBV9	TRBJ1-2	NA
CASLADRAPNIQYF	TGTGCCAGCCTTGCGGACAGGGCACCAAACATTCAGTACTTC	TRBD1	TRBV28	TRBJ2-4	NA
CASSSGTSGFYNEQFF	TGTGCCAGCAGCTCCGGGACTAGCGGGTTCTACAATGAGCAGTTCTTC	TRBD2	TRBV7-2	TRBJ2-1	NA
CASRPFEGTDTEAFF	TGTGCCAGTAGGCCCTTTGAGGGGACGGACACTGAAGCTTTCTTT	NA	TRBV19	TRBJ1-1	NA
CASSYILSNQPQHF	TGTGCCAGCAGTTACATTCTTAGCAATCAGCCCCAGCATTTT	NA	TRBV6-2/TRBV6-3	TRBJ1-5	NA
CASSPADTIYNEQFF	TGTGCCAGCAGTCCCGCGGACACCATCTACAATGAGCAGTTCTTC	NA	TRBV27	TRBJ2-1	NA
CASSQGRGNGHPQHF	TGCGCCAGCAGCCAAGGGAGGGGAAACGGCCACCCCCAGCATTTT	NA	TRBV4-1	TRBJ1-5	NA
CASTLTSAGGELFF	TGTGCCAGTACCTTGACTAGCGCGGGCGGGGAGCTGTTTTTT	TRBD2	TRBV19	TRBJ2-2	NA